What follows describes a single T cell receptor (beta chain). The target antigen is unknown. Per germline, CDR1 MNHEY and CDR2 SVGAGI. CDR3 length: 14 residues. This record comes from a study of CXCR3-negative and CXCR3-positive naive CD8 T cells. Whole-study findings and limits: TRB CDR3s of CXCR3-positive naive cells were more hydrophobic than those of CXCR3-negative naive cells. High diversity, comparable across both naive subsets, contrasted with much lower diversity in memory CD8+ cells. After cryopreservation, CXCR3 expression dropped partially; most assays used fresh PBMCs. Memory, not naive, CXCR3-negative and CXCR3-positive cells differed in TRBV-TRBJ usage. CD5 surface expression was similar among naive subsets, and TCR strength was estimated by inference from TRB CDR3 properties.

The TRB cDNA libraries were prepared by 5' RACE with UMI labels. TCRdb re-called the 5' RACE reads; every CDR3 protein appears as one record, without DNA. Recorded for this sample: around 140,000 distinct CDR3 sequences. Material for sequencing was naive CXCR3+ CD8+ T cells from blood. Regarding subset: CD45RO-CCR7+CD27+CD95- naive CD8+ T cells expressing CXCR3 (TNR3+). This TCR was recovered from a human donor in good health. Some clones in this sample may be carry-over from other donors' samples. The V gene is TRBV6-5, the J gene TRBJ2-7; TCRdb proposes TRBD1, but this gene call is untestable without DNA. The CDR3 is CASSYAGQGDEQYF.